The clone carrying this T cell receptor beta chain came up once. This specimen belongs to a study of shared clonotypes between healthy human individuals. Between the trimmed V and J ends, which lost 4 bases and 2 bases, there was a span of 15 bases. CDR3 size: 16 residues. Germline V gene lookup returns CDR1 MNHEY and CDR2 SMNVEV (reference sequence). Free of recent acute infections or vaccinations, the donors were healthy HIV-negative adults. Per the authors' pipeline: With immunoSEQ giving junction-only sequences and no quality scores, filtering differed. Clones were sequenced by immunoSEQ multiplex PCR, and TCRdb holds only the in-frame ones, with some missing. V and J calls and clone size are given by that table; D and trimming were obtained from the DNA. The sample lists 650,000 to 700,000 clones; about nine tenths were seen once.

The sample was memory CD8+ T cells from PBMCs. Subset reported: CD45RO+ cells pooled with CCR7-negative TemRA cells. V and J are TRBV27 and TRBJ2-1, with a possible D match to TRBD2 (6 bases). The clonotype was recovered from a man younger than 35 in good health. Some clones in this sample may be carry-over from other donors' samples. CDR3 sequence reads: CASSSLPSGPYNEQFF. CDR3 coding DNA: TGTGCCAGCAGTTCCCTCCCCAGCGGGCCCTACAATGAGCAGTTCTTC.